Described below is a single TCR beta chain sequence and its context. Its cognate antigen is unknown. The data stem from a study of OX40 agonist ivuxolimab in advanced cancers. Data came from immunoSEQ multiplex PCR; TCRdb stores just in-frame clones and leaves some out. The repertoire includes some 51,000 clones, around 87% of them detected once, and approximately 11% sits in the top ten. The germline CDR1 and CDR2 sequences are SGHAT and FQNNGV. V was trimmed by 5 bases and J by 7 bases, leaving 12 bases between them. This CDR3 contains 13 residues. Study conclusions and caveats: There was clonal expansion of CD4+ and CD8+ blood T cells by week 6 at 0.1 to 3.0 mg/kg. Expanded clones were, on average, more numerous among CD8+ T cells than CD4+.

Exclusion applied to patients with autoimmune disease history or systemic immunosuppression. Source: CD4+ or CD8+ T cells sorted from blood, taken in a trial of the OX40 agonist ivuxolimab. This chain connects TRBV11-2 to TRBJ2-1; D is perhaps TRBD1 (6 bases). This receptor was obtained from an adult with an advanced solid tumor such as melanoma, head and neck, liver or kidney cancer. In nucleotides, the CDR3 is TGTGCCAGCAGCGCGACAGGTGATAATGAGCAGTTCTTC. This codes for CASSATGDNEQFF.